Sequencing of this T cell receptor (beta chain) was carried out in a study of shared T cell receptors in the human thymus. This table comes from immunoSEQ multiplex PCR, and its TCRdb copy is limited to in-frame clones, with some not included. The sample lists around 730,000 clones, approximately 85% occurring once. These data were also reused for a study on human thymus T cells. That study adds: Unrelated individuals had highly overlapping thymic repertoires, as reported in related research.

This clonotype originated in a girl under three years old with a congenital heart defect. The source material was thymocytes.

The CDR3, as DNA: TGTGCCAGCAGCTTAGTCCCAGGGTCGGTCACTGAAGCTTTCTTT. Its protein product is CASSLVPGSVTEAFF. J is TRBJ1-1 and V is TRBV7-2, with D possibly TRBD1 on 5 matching bases. Trimming stripped 1 base from V and 4 bases from J, with 13 bases between. CDR3 size: 15 residues. Germline V gene sequence: CDR1 SGHTA, CDR2 FQGNSA. Complete variable domain (other parts from reference TRBV7-2 and TRBJ1-1): GAGVSQSPSNKVTEKGKDVELRCDPISGHTALYWYRQSLGQGLEFLIYFQGNSAPDKSGLPSDRFSAERTGGSVSTLTIQRTQQEDSAVYLCASSLVPGSVTEAFFGQGTRLTVV.